The present T cell receptor (beta chain) was sequenced within a study of T cell responses to AZD1222 COVID-19 vaccine. Turning to the study itself: Both about-4-week and about-12-week second-dose recipients were combined. The study, taken as a whole, reports: The span of vaccine-associated CD4 TCRs extended across spike, with dominance at 160-218 and 743-854. After two AZD1222 doses, spike-specific TCR breadth and depth rose versus day 0. Nearly half of spike-specific TCRs reportedly target variant regions that are unmutated in the B.1.351 and B.1.1.7 variants.

Profiled with immunoSEQ multiplex PCR; TCRdb holds only in-frame clones, not every one. The sample carries roughly 120,000 clones, approximately 90% recorded once. Comments on this clone: Antigen specificity is unknown.

The sequenced sample was peripheral blood, obtained on day 0 of AZD1222 vaccination. The sequence came from an adult in good health.

CDR3 loop: CASSLTQGNSGNTIYF. The CDR3 DNA follows: TGTGCCAGCTCACTGACGCAGGGCAACTCTGGAAACACCATATATTTT. The chain joins TRBV18 to TRBJ1-3; weak D call: TRBD1 (5 bases). Germline CDR1 KGHSH, CDR2 LQKENI. The CDR3 is 16 amino acids. With 4 bases removed from V and 0 bases from J, the gap between germline ends came to 13 bases.